This T cell receptor beta chain came from a study of blood T cell repertoires in COVID-19 (dated by TCRdb to the early 2020s). Turning to the overall study: Collaborator samples came from the United States, Italy and Spain and covered acute and convalescent phases of COVID-19. The prospective study material was composed of cDNA or gDNA derived from T cells, B-cell-depleted T cells, or PBMCs. Deeply sampled blood TCRbeta repertoires from subjects exposed to, actively infected with, or recovered from COVID-19 were included in the dataset. A freely available public database, intended as a resource for researchers studying the immune response to SARS-CoV-2, is where the repertoires were released. The samples were drawn from two sources: the first 160 participants of the ongoing ImmuneRACE study, and 1,254 subjects contributed by 6 global collaborators. Sample metadata almost always included a de-identified subject ID, COVID-19 status, age in years and sex. Where available, HLA class I and class II types were obtained from metadata supplied by the sample provider rather than from assay-based typing.

Whole blood was collected in K2EDTA tubes by collaborating institutions according to the institutions' own protocols. Collaborator samples were shipped for TCRbeta analysis as frozen whole blood, isolated PBMCs, or DNA extracted from either sample type. Results and caveats for the whole study, not just this receptor: The quantity of clinical and demographic metadata differed by source and by participant and was supplied without curation.

TCRbeta CDR3 regions were amplified from genomic DNA using the immunoSEQ Assay, a bias-controlled multiplex PCR. Per the authors' processing: The number of nucleated cells in each sample was estimated by amplification of reference gene primers within the assay. To quantify the absolute abundance of each unique TCRbeta CDR3 rearrangement, sequence reads were collapsed and filtered. For each sample, productive Simpson clonality was calculated as the square root of Simpson's diversity index across productive rearrangements. Sourced from immuneACCESS, this table was stored by TCRdb with only in-frame sequences that have V and J called. A share of the clones is absent; for the studies checked, an unresolved V gene accounts for under half, and the remainder has no known explanation. The V and J calls and clone size come from that table; D and trimming were worked out from the DNA. This sample gives more than 200,000 clones in total; roughly 90% of them show up just once. Jointly, the top ten make up 1.5% to 2% of the sample.

The germline V gene gives CDR1 as SGHDT and CDR2 as YYEEEE. Inclusive of the bounding cysteine and phenylalanine, the CDR3 is 15 residues long. Here the CDR3 DNA is all that survives: 45 bases in frame from base 1. Here V drops 2 bases and J drops 4 bases, and the junction holds 7 bases not matched to any gene. Remarks on this clone: Its antigen is currently not known. Per-base qualities were not stored, and no clone one base away is much larger.

Sequencing was performed on peripheral blood. The rearrangement joined TRBV5-6 to TRBJ1-2; a stretch of 8 junction bases matches TRBD1. This sequence was found in a man aged 25-40 years with active or convalescent COVID-19. The CDR3 loop reads CASSLHRGYSYGYTF. The nucleotide sequence reads as follows: TGTGCCAGCAGCTTACACAGGGGGTACAGCTATGGCTACACCTTC.